The present TCR beta chain was sequenced within a study of blood T cells in healthy people across ages. Germline V gives CDR1 MNHEY, CDR2 SMNVEV (reference sequence). V gave up 4 bases and J gave up 3 bases; unmatched junction bases: 6. This CDR3 has 15 residues. The authors ran a second PCR of about 6 to 11 cycles using a sample-barcoded 5' primer and a J-beta primer mix. All samples gave at least 2.5 million CDR3-containing paired-end reads. TCRdb processed the 5' RACE reads anew with MiXCR; each CDR3 protein has one entry. Of roughly 1.5 million distinct CDR3 sequences listed, 40% to 45% are singletons.

The chain combines TRBV27 with TRBJ1-5; 7 bases line up with TRBD1. This clonotype was obtained from a woman younger than 30 in good health. The sample comprised blood. Here the CDR3 DNA reads TGTGCCAGCAGTTCCCGGACAGGACCCAATCAGCCCCAGCATTTT. It encodes CASSSRTGPNQPQHF.